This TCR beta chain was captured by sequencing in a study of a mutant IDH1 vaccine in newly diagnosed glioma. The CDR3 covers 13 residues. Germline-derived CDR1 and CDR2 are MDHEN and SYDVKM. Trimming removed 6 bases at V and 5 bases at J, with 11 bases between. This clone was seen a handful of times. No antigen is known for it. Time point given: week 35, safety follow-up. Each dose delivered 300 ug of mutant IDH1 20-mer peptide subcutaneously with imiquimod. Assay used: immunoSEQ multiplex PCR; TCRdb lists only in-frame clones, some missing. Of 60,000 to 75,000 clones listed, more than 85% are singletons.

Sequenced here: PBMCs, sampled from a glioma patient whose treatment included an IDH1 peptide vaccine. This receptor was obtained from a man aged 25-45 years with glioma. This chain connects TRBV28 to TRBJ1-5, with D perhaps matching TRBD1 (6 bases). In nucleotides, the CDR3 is TGTGCCAGCAGACCAGGGGCGGATCAGCCCCAGCATTTT. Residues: CASRPGADQPQHF.